The clone carrying this T cell receptor (beta chain) was recorded a few times. Its specificity is not known. The data were taken from a study of T cell repertoires in cytomegalovirus infection. Study overall: As its CMV epitopes, the study selected recently identified HLA-C-restricted and well-studied HLA-B-restricted targets. TCR beta signatures that were public indicated CMV infection and matching HLA type.

TCRdb reprocessed the reads via MiXCR and lists one record per CDR3 protein. The table shows 900,000 to 950,000 distinct CDR3 sequences, with approximately 30% occurring only once. The V end lost 4 bases, the J end lost 13 bases, and 11 bases lay between the germline ends. The CDR3 consists of 12 residues. CDR1 is LGHNA and CDR2 is YSLEER in the germline V gene. The gene calls are TRBV4-3 and TRBJ1-6; no firm D call. The sample in question was cultured CD8+ T cells from PBMCs, obtained from culture after CMV antigen stimulation. This TCR derives from a human donor in good health (CMV status not recorded). Some clones in this sample may be carry-over from other donors' samples. The CDR3 is CASSLGGFPLHF. CDR3 sequence (DNA): TGCGCCAGCAGCCTAGGAGGATTCCCCCTCCACTTT.